The rows below give T cell receptor beta chains drawn from one sample of a study of CD8 T cells in ankylosing spondylitis. Via MiXCR, TCRdb re-called the 5' RACE reads, giving one row per CDR3 protein. The sample records approximately 300,000 distinct CDR3 sequences, about 20% being singletons. Sequencing used blood, either unsorted or a sorted T cell fraction (not recorded which). The source of these receptors is a female donor with ankylosing spondylitis or in good health (not recorded which). The CDR3 runs from the conserved cysteine through the conserved F or W. D genes are given only for firm matches. A row's size may be missing; if present it is once, few, many or a size class.

CDR3 protein | CDR3 DNA | clone size | V gene | D gene | CDR3 length | J gene
CSVEESGPESYEQYF | TGCAGCGTTGAAGAGTCTGGGCCAGAGTCCTACGAGCAGTACTTC | medium-sized | TRBV29-1 | NA | 15 | TRBJ2-7
CASALGLAADTQYF | TGTGCCAGCGCCTTGGGGCTAGCGGCTGATACGCAGTATTTT | few | TRBV7-2 | TRBD2 | 14 | TRBJ2-3
CASTLDRLTTGYTF | TGTGCCAGCACCCTGGACAGGTTGACGACTGGCTACACCTTC | NA | TRBV6-1 | TRBD1 | 14 | TRBJ1-2
CAAQTGSYNEQFF | TGTGCCGCCCAAACAGGGAGCTACAATGAGCAGTTCTTC | NA | TRBV6-6 | NA | 13 | TRBJ2-1
CATSRDKGLSQETQYF | TGTGCCACCAGCAGAGACAAGGGACTGAGCCAAGAGACCCAGTACTTC | few | TRBV15 | NA | 16 | TRBJ2-5
CASSRGVEADTQYF | TGCGCCAGCAGCCGGGGGGTAGAGGCAGATACGCAGTATTTT | NA | TRBV4-3 | NA | 14 | TRBJ2-3
CSARSPTSSEQYF | TGCAGTGCTAGATCTCCGACTAGCTCCGAGCAGTACTTC | NA | TRBV20-1 | TRBD2 | 13 | TRBJ2-7
CSALGRGGNQPQHF | TGCAGTGCCCTAGGGAGAGGGGGAAATCAGCCCCAGCATTTT | few | TRBV20-1 | NA | 14 | TRBJ1-5
CSVPGTGNEKLFF | TGCAGCGTTCCCGGGACAGGCAATGAAAAACTGTTTTTT | many | TRBV29-1 | TRBD1 | 13 | TRBJ1-4
CASSYGGRGTLHEQYF | TGTGCCAGCAGTTACGGGGGCAGGGGCACTCTCCACGAGCAGTACTTC | few | TRBV6-2/TRBV6-3 | NA | 16 | TRBJ2-7
CASSQMLGGSHEQYF | TGTGCCAGCAGCCAAATGCTTGGCGGGAGTCACGAGCAGTACTTC | NA | TRBV3-1 | TRBD2 | 15 | TRBJ2-7
CSATPDLGPQHF | TGCAGTGCTACCCCTGACCTCGGGCCCCAGCATTTT | NA | TRBV20-1 | NA | 12 | TRBJ1-5
CASSSRQPKYF | TGTGCCAGCAGTTCCCGACAGCCGAAGTACTTC | few | TRBV6-2/TRBV6-3 | NA | 11 | TRBJ2-5
CASSLAGGGSEQFF | TGTGCCAGCAGCTTAGCGGGAGGGGGCAGTGAGCAGTTCTTC | NA | TRBV7-6 | NA | 14 | TRBJ2-1
CATKLATSTDTQYF | TGTGCCACGAAACTAGCGACCAGCACAGATACGCAGTATTTT | NA | TRBV4-2 | TRBD2 | 14 | TRBJ2-3
CATSTDPGPSYEQYF | TGTGCCACCAGCACCGATCCGGGACCCTCCTACGAGCAGTACTTC | NA | TRBV15 | NA | 15 | TRBJ2-7
CSAFDGEQFF | TGCAGTGCCTTCGACGGCGAGCAGTTCTTC | many | TRBV20-1 | NA | 10 | TRBJ2-1
CASSLFGGLDGYTF | TGTGCCAGCAGTTTATTCGGGGGGCTGGATGGCTACACCTTC | few | TRBV27 | NA | 14 | TRBJ1-2
CASSLEGRAREKLFF | TGTGCCAGCAGCTTAGAGGGCAGGGCGAGGGAAAAACTGTTTTTT | NA | TRBV7-2 | NA | 15 | TRBJ1-4
CSVETTKGVHEQYF | TGCAGCGTTGAAACGACCAAGGGTGTACACGAGCAGTACTTC | many | TRBV29-1 | NA | 14 | TRBJ2-7
CASRTDGGDNSPLHF | TGTGCCAGCAGGACCGACGGGGGCGATAATTCACCCCTCCACTTT | NA | TRBV6-1 | NA | 15 | TRBJ1-6
CASLAGELFF | TGTGCCAGCTTGGCCGGGGAGCTGTTTTTT | NA | TRBV7-9 | NA | 10 | TRBJ2-2
CSVDGGSYEQYF | TGCAGCGTTGACGGTGGGTCCTACGAGCAGTACTTC | many | TRBV29-1 | NA | 12 | TRBJ2-7
CASSLDRQGSEKLFF | TGTGCCAGCAGCCTAGACCGACAGGGTTCGGAAAAACTGTTTTTT | NA | TRBV7-9 | TRBD1 | 15 | TRBJ1-4
CASSYSSTGGRTEAFF | TGTGCCAGCAGTTACTCGTCGACAGGGGGACGAACTGAAGCTTTCTTT | NA | TRBV6-5 | TRBD1 | 16 | TRBJ1-1
CASSYPSDRDTDTQYF | TGTGCCAGCAGTTACCCGTCGGACAGGGACACAGATACGCAGTATTTT | few | TRBV6-4 | TRBD1 | 16 | TRBJ2-3
CAIRGTGGNTEAFF | TGTGCCATCAGGGGGACAGGAGGGAACACTGAAGCTTTCTTT | few | TRBV10-3 | TRBD1 | 14 | TRBJ1-1
CASSLGTLAAQETQYF | TGCGCCAGCAGCTTGGGTACCTTAGCGGCGCAAGAGACCCAGTACTTC | many | TRBV5-1 | NA | 16 | TRBJ2-5